This T cell receptor beta chain was captured by sequencing in a study of CD8 T cells in ankylosing spondylitis. Trimming removed 3 bases at V and 3 bases at J, with 15 bases between. The CDR3 extends over 15 amino acids. In germline, CDR1 is MNHEY, CDR2 SVGAGI. Study-level findings and limits: In ankylosing spondylitis patients, matched synovial fluid reportedly showed significant enrichment of disease-linked clones. Reactive arthritis synovial fluid and blood were previously reported to contain some motif variants. Ankylosing spondylitis blood appeared to carry a characteristic TCR beta motif of several highly homologous variants.

TCRdb re-called the 5' RACE reads through MiXCR, storing one row per CDR3 protein. This table has about 130,000 distinct CDR3 sequences, more than 9.5% appearing once. This clonotype occurred many times. Its antigen is unidentified. The specimen sequenced was blood, either unsorted or a sorted T cell fraction (not recorded which). The rearrangement links TRBV6-5 to TRBJ2-7; TRBD1 might be the D (6 bases). This clonotype was sampled from a female donor with ankylosing spondylitis or in good health (not recorded which). The CDR3 DNA sequence: TGTGCCAGCAGTTATACGGCAGGGGCCCACTACGAGCAGTACTTC. Its translation: CASSYTAGAHYEQYF.